This T cell receptor (beta chain) was found in a study of breast tumors, draining lymph nodes, adjacent tissues. Whole-study results and caveats: Luminal-like breast cancer showed significantly higher tumor–nontumor repertoire similarity than basal-like. Tumor TCR diversity was below lymph nodes but above nontumor tissue. Findings are consistent with lymph node origin and intratumoral expansion of most tumor T cells.

Axillary draining lymph nodes of breast cancer patients supplied the node samples. There are many counts of this clonotype. What it recognizes is unknown. Germline CDR1 SGHAT, CDR2 FQNNGV. The germline V and J ends were trimmed by 3 bases and 5 bases, with 11 bases remaining between them. The CDR3 loop spans 13 amino acids. Via MiXCR, TCRdb re-called the multiplex PCR reads, giving one row per CDR3 protein. The data contain 200,000 to 300,000 distinct CDR3 sequences, roughly 31% of them seen just once; the ten biggest clones take up more than 0.95%. This TCR came from a female donor with breast cancer. Some clones in this sample may be carry-over from other donors' samples. Sequences were obtained from axillary lymph node tissue. The chain recombines TRBV11-2 with TRBJ2-7; D is ambiguous. This CDR3 reads CASSLRGLNEQYF. DNA of the CDR3: TGTGCCAGCAGCTTGCGTGGTTTGAACGAGCAGTACTTC. Full variable domain (outside the CDR3, taken from reference TRBV11-2 and TRBJ2-7): EAGVAQSPRYKIIEKRQSVAFWCNPISGHATLYWYQQILGQGPKLLIQFQNNGVVDDSQLPKDRFSAERLKGVDSTLKIQPAKLEDSAVYLCASSLRGLNEQYFGPGTRLTVT.